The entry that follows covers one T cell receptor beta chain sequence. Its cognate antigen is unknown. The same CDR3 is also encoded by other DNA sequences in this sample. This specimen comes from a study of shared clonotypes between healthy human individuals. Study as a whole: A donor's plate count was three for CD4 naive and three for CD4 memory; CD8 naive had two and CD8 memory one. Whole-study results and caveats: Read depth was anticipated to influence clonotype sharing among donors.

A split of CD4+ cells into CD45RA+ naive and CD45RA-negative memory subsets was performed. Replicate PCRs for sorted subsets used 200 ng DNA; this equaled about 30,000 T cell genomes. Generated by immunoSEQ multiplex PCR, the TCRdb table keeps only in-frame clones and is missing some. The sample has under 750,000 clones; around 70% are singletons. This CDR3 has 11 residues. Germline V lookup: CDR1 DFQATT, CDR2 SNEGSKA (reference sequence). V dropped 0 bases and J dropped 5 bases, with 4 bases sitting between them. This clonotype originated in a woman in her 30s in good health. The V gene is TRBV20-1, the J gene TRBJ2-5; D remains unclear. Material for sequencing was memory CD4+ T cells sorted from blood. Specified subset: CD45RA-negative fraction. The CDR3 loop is CSARDIETQYF. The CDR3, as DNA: TGCAGTGCTAGAGATATCGAGACCCAGTACTTC.